This T cell receptor beta chain was identified in a study of blood T cell repertoires in COVID-19. Generated by immunoSEQ multiplex PCR, the TCRdb table keeps only in-frame clones and is missing some. Of about 250,000 clones detected, about four fifths appear once; the ten largest clones hold 8.9%. V lost 5 bases, J lost 8 bases, and 11 bases stayed unmatched. CDR3 length: 14 amino acids. From germline, CDR1 is SGHAT and CDR2 FQDESV (reference sequence). Source material: peripheral blood. This clonotype originated in a man older than 75 with acute or convalescent COVID-19. The gene calls are TRBV11-1 and TRBJ1-1; 7 positions match TRBD1. CDR3 nucleotide sequence: TGTGCCAGCAGCCGGGACAGACAAAGCACGGAAGCTTTCTTT. This codes for CASSRDRQSTEAFF.